These 15 T cell receptor beta chains were sequenced from one sample in a study of OX40 agonist ivuxolimab in advanced cancers. Sequencing was performed with immunoSEQ multiplex PCR; in TCRdb, only in-frame clones are kept and a portion is missing. The sample comprises some 80,000 clones, about 88% of which are singletons, and 0.6% to 0.9% rests with the top ten. The specimen was CD4+ or CD8+ T cells sorted from blood, collected in a trial of the OX40 agonist ivuxolimab. The receptors shown here come from an adult with an advanced solid tumor such as melanoma, head and neck, liver or kidney cancer.

This clone was counted once. The chain couples TRBV4-2 to TRBJ2-3, with TRBD1 identical over 8 bases. CDR3 size: 14 residues. V lost 4 bases to trimming and J lost 5 bases; unmatched junction nucleotides: 5. Per germline, CDR1 LGHNA and CDR2 YNFKEQ. The CDR3 loop is CASSPSGGQDTQYF. CDR3 sequence (DNA): TGTGCCAGCAGCCCCTCAGGGGGCCAAGATACGCAGTATTTT.

This clone showed up just once. The V call is TRBV5-1, the J call TRBJ1-1, with unresolved D. From germline, CDR1 is SGHRS and CDR2 YFSETQ. V shed 3 bases and J shed 1 base, with 13 bases lying between them. The CDR3 covers 15 residues. CDR3 DNA: TGCGCCAGCAGCTCCGCCGGATACCCGAACACTGAAGCTTTCTTT. It encodes CASSSAGYPNTEAFF. Combining the CDR3 with reference TRBV5-1 and TRBJ1-1 gives the whole variable domain KAGVTQTPRYLIKTRGQQVTLSCSPISGHRSVSWYQQTPGQGLQFLFEYFSETQRNKGNFPGRFSGRQFSNSRSEMNVSTLELGDSALYLCASSSAGYPNTEAFFGQGTRLTVV.

The table lists this clone with a few counts. This chain uses TRBV29-1 with TRBJ1-1; D is ambiguous. Trimming removed 5 bases at V and 4 bases at J, with 14 bases between. The CDR3 runs 13 residues. Germline-derived CDR1 and CDR2 are SQVTM and ANQGSEA. In DNA, the CDR3 is TGCAGCGTTTACGGGCCAGGAGGCACTGAAGCTTTCTTT. Protein: CSVYGPGGTEAFF. Full variable domain (missing parts from reference TRBV29-1 and TRBJ1-1): SAVISQKPSRDICQRGTSLTIQCQVDSQVTMMFWYRQQPGQSLTLIATANQGSEATYESGFVIDKFPISRPNLTFSTLTVSNMSPEDSSIYLCSVYGPGGTEAFFGQGTRLTVV.

The chain is built from TRBV7-2 and TRBJ1-2; D perhaps matches TRBD1 (5 bases). Germline loops: CDR1 SGHTA, CDR2 FQGNSA. CDR3 length: 13 residues. The germline V and J ends were trimmed by 5 bases and 4 bases, with 11 bases remaining between them. Here the CDR3 DNA reads TGTGCCAGCAGCCCGGGACGGACCTATGGCTACACCTTC. Amino acid sequence: CASSPGRTYGYTF.

V and J are TRBV2 and TRBJ2-2; the D call may be TRBD1 or TRBD2 (5 bases each). This CDR3 contains 14 residues. Germline V gene data show CDR1 as SNHLY and CDR2 as FYNNEI. The V end was cut by 9 bases, the J end by 6 bases, with 17 bases between. The CDR3 protein is CASHSGAAAGELFF. In DNA form, the CDR3 reads TGTGCCAGTCATTCCGGGGCTGCGGCCGGGGAGCTGTTTTTT.

This sequence joins TRBV6-1 and TRBJ1-2, with D perhaps TRBD1 (5 bases). CDR1 and CDR2 from the germline V gene are MNHNS and SASEGT. Trimming cost V 7 bases and J 4 bases, with 19 bases left between them. The CDR3 length is 15 residues. CDR3: CASKPITGGGYGYTF. CDR3 DNA: TGTGCCAGCAAACCTATTACTGGGGGGGGCTATGGCTACACCTTC.

J is TRBJ1-6 and V is TRBV5-6; the match to TRBD1 covers 8 bases. V lost 0 bases and J lost 10; bases outside the gene matches: 3. The CDR3 consists of 14 residues. The germline CDR1 and CDR2 sequences are SGHDT and YYEEEE. DNA of the CDR3: TGTGCCAGCAGCTTGGCGACAGGGGACTCACCCCTCCACTTT. Translated, it gives CASSLATGDSPLHF.

V is TRBV6-1 and J is TRBJ2-5; perhaps TRBD2 as D (7 bases). Trimming left V 2 bases short and J 5 bases short, with 12 bases between. The CDR3 spans 14 residues. Germline V gene sequence: CDR1 MNHNS, CDR2 SASEGT. CDR3 nucleotides: TGTGCCAGCAGTGAATTAGGGAGGGGGGAGACCCAGTACTTC. Its translation: CASSELGRGETQYF.

This chain connects TRBV5-1 to TRBJ2-7; the match to TRBD1 covers 7 bases. The CDR3 spans 16 residues. Germline CDR1 is SGHRS and CDR2 is YFSETQ. V lost 2 bases, J lost 2 bases, and 10 bases stayed unmatched. The DNA for the CDR3 is TGCGCCAGCAGCTTTTGGGCAGGGGGTGCTGCCTACGAGCAGTACTTC. Translated: CASSFWAGGAAYEQYF.

Only one count was recorded for this clone. Within the sample, other DNA sequences also encode this same CDR3. V is TRBV10-3 and J is TRBJ1-3; a possible D gene is TRBD1 (5 bases). Looked up from germline, CDR1 is ENHRY and CDR2 is SYGVKD. Trimming removed 5 bases at V and 4 bases at J, with 6 bases between. This CDR3 comprises 12 residues. The CDR3 DNA follows: TGTGCCATCAGTAGACAGGGAAACACCATATATTTT. Translating gives CAISRQGNTIYF.

This chain connects TRBV5-1 to TRBJ1-4; 8 bases map to TRBD1. The junction had 8 bases not matched to a gene; V was cut back by 5 bases and J by 5 bases. Germline-derived CDR1 and CDR2 are SGHRS and YFSETQ. CDR3 length: 15 residues. CDR3 sequence reads: CASRSSGQENEKLFF. DNA of the CDR3: TGCGCCAGCAGGTCTTCGGGACAGGAAAATGAAAAACTGTTTTTT.

This clone was observed once. In DNA, the CDR3 is TGTGCCAGCAGTTACTCGGGCAGAAACACCGGGGAGCTGTTTTTT. This codes for CASSYSGRNTGELFF. The rearrangement links TRBV6-5 to TRBJ2-2; no reliable D call. The CDR3 length is 15 residues. Trimming removed 0 bases from V and 2 bases from J, with 7 bases in between. Germline V gives CDR1 MNHEY, CDR2 SVGAGI.

The count of this clone is one. This chain joins TRBV10-2 and TRBJ1-4; D unresolved. The germline V gene has CDR1 WSHSY and CDR2 SAAADI. V dropped 6 bases and J dropped 3 bases, with 11 bases sitting between them. The CDR3 totals 14 residues. The CDR3 DNA follows: TGCGCCAGCAGCGGAGGGCAGCCTAATGAAAAACTGTTTTTT. Protein sequence: CASSGGQPNEKLFF.

V and J are TRBV6-5 and TRBJ1-1, with D unclear. V was shortened by 8 bases and J by 8 bases, with 6 bases between the two germline ends. This CDR3 contains 9 residues. CDR1 MNHEY and CDR2 SVGAGI come from the germline V gene. The CDR3 is CASGVEAFF. CDR3 nucleotides: TGTGCCAGCGGGGTGGAAGCTTTCTTT.

The chain links TRBV2 to TRBJ1-4; 7 nucleotides agree with TRBD1. CDR3 size: 13 residues. CDR1 SNHLY and CDR2 FYNNEI come from the germline V gene. The junction had 7 bases not matched to a gene; V was cut back by 7 bases and J by 8 bases. The CDR3: CASNRGGGEKLFF. Here the CDR3 DNA reads TGTGCCAGCAACAGGGGTGGAGGGGAAAAACTGTTTTTT.